A single TCR beta chain is shown here with its context. This clonotype was seen only a few times. It has no known antigen specificity. The record has no base qualities; no much larger clone is one base away. This sample was taken from a study of blood T cells in healthy people across ages (dated by TCRdb to between 2015 and 2017). About the investigation overall: Template switching captured roughly one uniquely barcoded TCR beta cDNA molecule per two T cells in model experiments. To track age-related changes in TCR beta repertoire diversity, the study relied on deep sequencing normalized with unique cDNA molecular identifiers. Donors were grouped into four age groups: young (average approximately 16 years), middle-aged (about 38), aged (approximately 58) and long-lived (approximately 75). To avoid experimental bias, donors of different ages were spread randomly across the sequencing lanes. The study analyzed two additional independent replicas of 1 million unique cDNA reads from the same blood draw for two donors, one aged 18 to 29 and one aged 80 or older.

The research as a whole found: As age increased, observed TCR beta diversity per million T cells dropped in a roughly linear way, and a significant reduction was already evident by age around 41. Conclusive comparison of naive and antigen-experienced compartments was prevented by the profiling of bulk unsorted PBMCs. Total diversity estimates from one million sequenced T cells were considered lower bounds and underestimates. Compared with the aged group, the long-lived group had more naive CD4+ T cells, fewer expanded clones and increased TCR diversity, a pattern suggesting age selection. The percentage of naive T cells measured by flow cytometry correlated strongly with observed TCR beta diversity. Because the CMV infection status of the donors was unknown, age-related changes in expanded clonotypes may potentially have been confounded.

The library came from 5' RACE. Sequencing relied on an Illumina HiSeq 2500. A second about 7 to 11 cycle PCR used a sample-barcoded 5' primer and a J-beta primer mix. A unique molecular identifier was introduced onto each TCR beta cDNA molecule by a template-switch 5' adaptor carrying 12 random nucleotides. Each sample yielded at least 3 million CDR3-containing paired-end reads. First-strand cDNA synthesis was performed from all RNA using the Mint cDNA synthesis kit, with priming by a TRBC-specific oligonucleotide. All cDNA was treated with uracil-DNA glycosylase and then went through a first 18-cycle PCR with the universal primers M1SS and BC2_uni_R. The study's processing was this. For normalization, 1 million high-quality reads were randomly selected from each sample, with every read carrying a distinct molecular identifier. Instead of being binned into consensus sequences, reads that shared molecular identifiers were thrown out. MiTCR, set to a Q25 quality threshold and the strictest error-elimination algorithm, was used for CDR3 identification, clonotype clustering and error correction. A nonparametric unseen species model with Euler transformation was used to estimate a lower bound on total TCR beta diversity. In-frame beta chains were kept once TCRdb had trimmed the public reads at Q25 with fastp and called clones with MiXCR. Every entry covers one CDR3 protein and lists the most common genes and DNA from its rows. The V and J calls were not made by the authors but by TCRdb's processing. The sample data list around 940,000 distinct CDR3 sequences, and roughly 51% of these were observed just once. In total, the top ten clones hold 20% to 25% of the sample.

Donors were a few dozen systemically healthy Caucasian individuals from Russia aged about 6 to 100 years. Each donor gave about 9.8 milliliters of peripheral blood, drawn into EDTA-treated Vacutainer tubes. Ficoll-Paque density-gradient centrifugation was used to isolate PBMCs, with at least 6.5 million per sample. Trizol reagent was used to extract total RNA from the PBMCs, yielding at least 5.5 micrograms per sample. For every donor, flow cytometry on a PBMC aliquot measured the percentage of naive CD45RAhigh/CD27high T cells. Material: blood. The TCR sequence derives from a woman aged 55 to 70 in good health.

In nucleotides, the sequence is TGTGCCAGCAGCTTACATTTACACGAGCAGTACTTC. It translates to CASSLHLHEQYF. The receptor chain draws on TRBV7-2 and TRBJ2-5, with the D segment identity uncertain. The DNA end lines up better with TRBJ2-7; the J call may be wrong. The CDR1 and CDR2 encoded by the germline V gene are SGHTA and FQGNSA. The CDR3 covers 12 residues, taking in both the cysteine and the phenylalanine. The only DNA kept is the CDR3, 36 bases in frame from the first base.